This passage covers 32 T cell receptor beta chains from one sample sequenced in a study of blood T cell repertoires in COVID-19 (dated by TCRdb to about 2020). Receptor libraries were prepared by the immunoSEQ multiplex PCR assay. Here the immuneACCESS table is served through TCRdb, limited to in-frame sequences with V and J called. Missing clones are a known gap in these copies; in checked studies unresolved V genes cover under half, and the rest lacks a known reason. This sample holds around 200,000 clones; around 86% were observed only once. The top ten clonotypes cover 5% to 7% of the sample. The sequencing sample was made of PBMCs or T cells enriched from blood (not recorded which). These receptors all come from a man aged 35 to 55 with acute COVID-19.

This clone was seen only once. The CDR3 DNA reads as TGCAGCGCCACTAGCGGTAACCTTAACAATGAGCAGTTCTTC. Amino acid sequence: CSATSGNLNNEQFF. The chain employs TRBV29-1 and TRBJ2-1; 8 bases agree with TRBD2. Trimming took 7 bases from V and 5 from J; bases not matched to a gene: 10. Germline loops: CDR1 SQVTM, CDR2 ANQGSEA. CDR3 size: 14 residues.

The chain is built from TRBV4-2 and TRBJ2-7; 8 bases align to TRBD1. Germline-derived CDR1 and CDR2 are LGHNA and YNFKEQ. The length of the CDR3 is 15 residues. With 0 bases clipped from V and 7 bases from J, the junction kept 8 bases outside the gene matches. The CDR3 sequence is CASSQDAGGLGEQYF. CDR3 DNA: TGTGCCAGCAGCCAAGATGCAGGGGGCCTCGGGGAGCAGTACTTC.

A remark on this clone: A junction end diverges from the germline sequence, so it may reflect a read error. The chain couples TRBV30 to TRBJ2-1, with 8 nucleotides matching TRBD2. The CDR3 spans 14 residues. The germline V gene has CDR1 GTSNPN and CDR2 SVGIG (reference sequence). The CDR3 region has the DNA TGTGCCCGGAGGACCAGCGGGAGATTGGACGAGCAGTTCTTC. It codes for CARRTSGRLDEQFF.

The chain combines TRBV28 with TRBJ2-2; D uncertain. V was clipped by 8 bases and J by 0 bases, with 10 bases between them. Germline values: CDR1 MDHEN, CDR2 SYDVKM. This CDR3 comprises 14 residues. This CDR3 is CASGDTTNTGELFF. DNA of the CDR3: TGTGCCAGCGGCGACACCACGAACACCGGGGAGCTGTTTTTT.

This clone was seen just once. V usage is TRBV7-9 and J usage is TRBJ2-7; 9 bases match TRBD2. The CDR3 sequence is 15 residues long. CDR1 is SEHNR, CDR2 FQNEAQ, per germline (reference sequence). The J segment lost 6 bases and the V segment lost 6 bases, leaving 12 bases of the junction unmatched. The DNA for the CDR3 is TGTGCCAGCAGTCCTTCTGGCGGGAGGGCCGTCGAGCAGTACTTC. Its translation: CASSPSGGRAVEQYF.

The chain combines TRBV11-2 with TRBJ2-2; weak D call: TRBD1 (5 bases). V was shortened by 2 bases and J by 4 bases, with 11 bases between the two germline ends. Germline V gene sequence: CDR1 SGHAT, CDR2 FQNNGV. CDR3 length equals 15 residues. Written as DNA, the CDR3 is TGTGCCAGCAGCTTAAGGCAGGGCGGCACCGGGGAGCTGTTTTTT. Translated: CASSLRQGGTGELFF. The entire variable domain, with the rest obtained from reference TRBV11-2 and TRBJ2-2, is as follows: EAGVAQSPRYKIIEKRQSVAFWCNPISGHATLYWYQQILGQGPKLLIQFQNNGVVDDSQLPKDRFSAERLKGVDSTLKIQPAKLEDSAVYLCASSLRQGGTGELFFGEGSRLTVL.

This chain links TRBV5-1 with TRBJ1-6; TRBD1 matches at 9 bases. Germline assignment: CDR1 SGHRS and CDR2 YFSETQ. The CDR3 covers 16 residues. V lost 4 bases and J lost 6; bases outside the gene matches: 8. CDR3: CASSTGTGLANSPLHF. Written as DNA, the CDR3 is TGCGCCAGCAGCACCGGGACAGGGCTTGCTAATTCACCCCTCCACTTT.

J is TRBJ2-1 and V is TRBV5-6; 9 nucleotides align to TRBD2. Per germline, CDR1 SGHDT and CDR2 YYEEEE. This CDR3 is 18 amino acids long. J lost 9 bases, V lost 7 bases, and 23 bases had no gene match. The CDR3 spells CASQAGGPLRVGGSEQFF. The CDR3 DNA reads TGTGCCAGCCAGGCGGGAGGGCCGTTAAGAGTCGGGGGAAGTGAGCAGTTCTTC. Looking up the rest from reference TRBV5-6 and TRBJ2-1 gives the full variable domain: DAGVTQSPTHLIKTRGQQVTLRCSPKSGHDTVSWYQQALGQGPQFIFQYYEEEERQRGNFPDRFSGHQFPNYSSELNVNALLLGDSALYLCASQAGGPLRVGGSEQFFGPGTRLTVL.

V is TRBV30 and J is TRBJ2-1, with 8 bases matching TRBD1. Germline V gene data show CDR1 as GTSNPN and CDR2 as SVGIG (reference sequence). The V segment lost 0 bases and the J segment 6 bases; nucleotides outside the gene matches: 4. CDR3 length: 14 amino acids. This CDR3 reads CAWSVLGTGNEQFF. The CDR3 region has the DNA TGTGCCTGGAGTGTACTCGGGACAGGCAATGAGCAGTTCTTC.

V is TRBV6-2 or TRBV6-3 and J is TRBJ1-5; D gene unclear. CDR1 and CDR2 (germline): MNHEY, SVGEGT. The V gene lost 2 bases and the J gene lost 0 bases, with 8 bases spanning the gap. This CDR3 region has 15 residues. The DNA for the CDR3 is TGTGCCAGCAGTTACGTGGAGGATAGCAATCAGCCCCAGCATTTT. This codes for CASSYVEDSNQPQHF.

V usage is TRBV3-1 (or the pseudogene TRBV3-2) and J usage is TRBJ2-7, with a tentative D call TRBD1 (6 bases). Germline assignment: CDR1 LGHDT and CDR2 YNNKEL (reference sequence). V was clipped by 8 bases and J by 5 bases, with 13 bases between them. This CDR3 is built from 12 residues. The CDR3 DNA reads TGTGCCAGCGCTGAGGGGGTCCACGAGCAGTACTTC. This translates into CASAEGVHEQYF.

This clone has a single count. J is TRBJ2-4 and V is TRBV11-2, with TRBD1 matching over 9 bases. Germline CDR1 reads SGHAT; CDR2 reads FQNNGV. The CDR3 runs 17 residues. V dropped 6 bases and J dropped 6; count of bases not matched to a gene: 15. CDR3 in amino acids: CASRTIRTGTGRNIQYF. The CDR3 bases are TGTGCCAGCAGAACTATCCGAACCGGGACAGGGCGAAACATTCAGTACTTC.

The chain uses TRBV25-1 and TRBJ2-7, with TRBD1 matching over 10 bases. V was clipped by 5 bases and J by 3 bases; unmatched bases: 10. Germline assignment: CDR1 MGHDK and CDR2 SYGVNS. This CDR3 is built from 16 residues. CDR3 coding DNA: TGTGCCAGCAGTCTAGCTCCGGGACAGGGGATCTACGAGCAGTACTTC. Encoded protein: CASSLAPGQGIYEQYF.

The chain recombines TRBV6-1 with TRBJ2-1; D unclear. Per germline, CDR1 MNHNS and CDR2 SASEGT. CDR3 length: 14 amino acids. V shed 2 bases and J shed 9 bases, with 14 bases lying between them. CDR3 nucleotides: TGTGCCAGCAGTGAAAGGCGAGGCGGCGGTGAGCAGTTCTTC. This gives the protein CASSERRGGGEQFF.

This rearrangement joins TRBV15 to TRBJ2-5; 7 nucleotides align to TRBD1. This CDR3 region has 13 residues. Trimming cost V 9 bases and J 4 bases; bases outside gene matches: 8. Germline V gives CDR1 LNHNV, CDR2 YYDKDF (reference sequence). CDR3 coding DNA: TGTGCCACGCAAGGGGGCCAGGGAGAGACCCAGTACTTC. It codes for CATQGGQGETQYF.

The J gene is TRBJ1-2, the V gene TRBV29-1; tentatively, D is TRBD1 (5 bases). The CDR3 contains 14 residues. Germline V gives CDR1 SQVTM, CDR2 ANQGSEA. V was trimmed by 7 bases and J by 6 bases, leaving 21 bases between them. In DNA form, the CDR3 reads TGCAGCGCCGACCTACGCCAGGGTACCAATGGCTACACCTTC. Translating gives CSADLRQGTNGYTF.

The CDR3, as DNA: TGTGCCAGCTCACCTCCTATACGGGACAGGAAAGGCGAGCAGTACTTC. As protein: CASSPPIRDRKGEQYF. The chain couples TRBV18 to TRBJ2-7; 8 bases match TRBD1. Germline V lookup: CDR1 KGHSH, CDR2 LQKENI. The CDR3 is made up of 16 amino acids. V lost 3 bases and J lost 6; bases outside the gene matches: 13.

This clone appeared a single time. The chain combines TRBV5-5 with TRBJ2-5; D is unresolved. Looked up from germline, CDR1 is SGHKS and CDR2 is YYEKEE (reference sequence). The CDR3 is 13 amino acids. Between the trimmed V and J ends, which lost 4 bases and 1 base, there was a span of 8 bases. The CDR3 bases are TGTGCCAGCAGCAAAGAGTTCCAAGAGACCCAGTACTTC. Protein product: CASSKEFQETQYF. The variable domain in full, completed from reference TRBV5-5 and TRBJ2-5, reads DAGVTQSPTHLIKTRGQQVTLRCSPISGHKSVSWYQQVLGQGPQFIFQYYEKEERGRGNFPDRFSARQFPNYSSELNVNALLLGDSALYLCASSKEFQETQYFGPGTRLLVL.

CDR3 in amino acids: CATTSGRAGDTQYF. CDR3 sequence (DNA): TGCGCCACGACTAGCGGGAGGGCAGGTGATACGCAGTATTTT. The V gene is TRBV10-1, the J gene TRBJ2-3; 14 bases map to TRBD2. CDR1 and CDR2 from the germline V gene are WNHNN and SYGVQD (reference sequence). J lost 6 bases, V lost 10 bases, and 6 bases had no gene match. The CDR3 totals 14 residues.

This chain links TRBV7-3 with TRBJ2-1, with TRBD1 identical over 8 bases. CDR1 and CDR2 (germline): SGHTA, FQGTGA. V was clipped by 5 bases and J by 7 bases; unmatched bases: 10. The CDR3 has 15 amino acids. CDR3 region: CASSRPGTGLNEQFF. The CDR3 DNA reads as TGTGCCAGCAGCCGTCCCGGGACAGGCCTAAATGAGCAGTTCTTC.

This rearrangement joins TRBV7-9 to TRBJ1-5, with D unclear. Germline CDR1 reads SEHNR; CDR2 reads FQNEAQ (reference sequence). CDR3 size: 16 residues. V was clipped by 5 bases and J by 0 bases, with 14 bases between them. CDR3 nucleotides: TGTGCCAGCAGCGAAAAGAGGTTGTATAGCAATCAGCCCCAGCATTTT. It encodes CASSEKRLYSNQPQHF. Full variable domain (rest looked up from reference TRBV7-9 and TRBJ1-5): DTGVSQNPRHKITKRGQNVTFRCDPISEHNRLYWYRQTLGQGPEFLTYFQNEAQLEKSRLLSDRFSAERPKGSFSTLEIQRTEQGDSAMYLCASSEKRLYSNQPQHFGDGTRLSIL.

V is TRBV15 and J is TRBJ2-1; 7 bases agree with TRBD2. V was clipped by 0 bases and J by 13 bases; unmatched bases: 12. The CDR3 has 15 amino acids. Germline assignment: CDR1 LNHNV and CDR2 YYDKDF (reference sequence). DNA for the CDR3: TGTGCCACCAGCAGAGATTTGAGGGAGGGCCTCTTCCAGTTCTTC. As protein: CATSRDLREGLFQFF. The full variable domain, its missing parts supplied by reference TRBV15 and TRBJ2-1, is DAMVIQNPRYQVTQFGKPVTLSCSQTLNHNVMYWYQQKSSQAPKLLFHYYDKDFNNEADTPDNFQSRRPNTSFCFLDIRSPGLGDTAMYLCATSRDLREGLFQFFGPGTRLTVL.

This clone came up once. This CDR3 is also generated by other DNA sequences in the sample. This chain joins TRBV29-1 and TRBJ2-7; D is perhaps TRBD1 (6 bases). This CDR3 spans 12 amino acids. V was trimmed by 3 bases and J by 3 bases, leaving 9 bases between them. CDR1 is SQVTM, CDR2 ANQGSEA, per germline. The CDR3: CSVEDRYYEQYF. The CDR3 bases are TGCAGCGTTGAGGACAGATACTACGAGCAGTACTTC.

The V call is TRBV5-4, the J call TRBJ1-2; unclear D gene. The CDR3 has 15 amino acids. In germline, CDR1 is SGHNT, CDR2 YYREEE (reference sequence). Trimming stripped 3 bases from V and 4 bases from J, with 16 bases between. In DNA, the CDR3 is TGTGCCAGCAGCTCCCGTACGGTTGTTGGCTATGGCTACACCTTC. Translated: CASSSRTVVGYGYTF.

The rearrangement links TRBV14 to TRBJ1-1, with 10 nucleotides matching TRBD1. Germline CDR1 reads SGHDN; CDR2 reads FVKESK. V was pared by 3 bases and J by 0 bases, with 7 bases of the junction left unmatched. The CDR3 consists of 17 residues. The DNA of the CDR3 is TGTGCCAGCAGCCAGGCTTGGACAGGGGGTTTGAACACTGAAGCTTTCTTT. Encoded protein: CASSQAWTGGLNTEAFF.

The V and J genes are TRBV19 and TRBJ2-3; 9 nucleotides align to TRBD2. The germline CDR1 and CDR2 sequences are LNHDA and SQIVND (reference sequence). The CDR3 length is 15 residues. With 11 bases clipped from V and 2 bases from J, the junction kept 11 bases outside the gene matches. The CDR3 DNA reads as TGTGCCGGGATTAGACTAGCGGACTCCACAGATACGCAGTATTTT. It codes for CAGIRLADSTDTQYF.

CDR3 region: CASSPNSGPPYEQYF. CDR3 bases: TGTGCCAGCAGCCCAAATAGCGGGCCCCCCTACGAGCAGTACTTC. This chain joins TRBV27 and TRBJ2-7, with 7 nucleotides matching TRBD2. The CDR3 is made up of 15 amino acids. CDR1 and CDR2 (germline): MNHEY, SMNVEV (reference sequence). The V segment lost 6 bases and the J segment 2 bases; nucleotides outside the gene matches: 10.

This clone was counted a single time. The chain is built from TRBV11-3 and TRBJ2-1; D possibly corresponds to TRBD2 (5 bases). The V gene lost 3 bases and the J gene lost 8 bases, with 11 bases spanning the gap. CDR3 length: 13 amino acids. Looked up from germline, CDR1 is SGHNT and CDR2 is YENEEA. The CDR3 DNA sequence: TGTGCCAGCAGCTTCGGGATTGGCTATGAGCAGTTCTTC. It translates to CASSFGIGYEQFF.

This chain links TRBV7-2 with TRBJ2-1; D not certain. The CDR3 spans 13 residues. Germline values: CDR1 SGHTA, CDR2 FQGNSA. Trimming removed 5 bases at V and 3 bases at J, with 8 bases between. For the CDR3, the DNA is TGTGCCAGCAGCGATATCGGCTACAATGAGCAGTTCTTC. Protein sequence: CASSDIGYNEQFF.

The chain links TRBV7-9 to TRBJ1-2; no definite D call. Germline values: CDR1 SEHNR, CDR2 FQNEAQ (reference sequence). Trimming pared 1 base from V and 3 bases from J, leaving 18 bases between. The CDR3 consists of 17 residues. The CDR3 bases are TGTGCCAGCAGCTTAGAAATGGCGGGAACCCTGCACTATGGCTACACCTTC. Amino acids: CASSLEMAGTLHYGYTF.

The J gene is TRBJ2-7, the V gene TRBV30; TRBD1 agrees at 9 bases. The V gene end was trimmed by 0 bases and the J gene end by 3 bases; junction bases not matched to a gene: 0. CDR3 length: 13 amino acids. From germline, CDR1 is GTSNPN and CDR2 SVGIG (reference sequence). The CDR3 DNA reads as TGTGCCTGGAGTGTGACAGGGGGCTACGAGCAGTACTTC. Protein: CAWSVTGGYEQYF.

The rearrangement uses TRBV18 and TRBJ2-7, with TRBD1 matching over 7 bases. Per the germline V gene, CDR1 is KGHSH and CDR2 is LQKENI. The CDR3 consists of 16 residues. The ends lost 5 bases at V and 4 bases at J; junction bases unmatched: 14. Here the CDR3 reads CASSELPPGQIYEQYF. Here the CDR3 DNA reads TGTGCCAGCTCAGAACTTCCCCCGGGACAGATTTACGAGCAGTACTTC.